The clone carrying this T cell receptor beta chain was recorded many times. Its antigen is unidentified. Within the library, unique molecular identifiers were attached to each individual cDNA molecule. TCRdb called the RACE reads again in MiXCR, with one record for every CDR3 protein. The table includes roughly 90,000 distinct CDR3 sequences, nearly 10% detected once. This specimen comes from a study of human T cells and chemical hapten exposure. The wider study: Patients, mostly women, had alopecia areata, alopecia totalis or alopecia universalis. Study results and caveats: Counts of TCRs above 1 in 1000 frequency stayed unchanged with DPC sensitization.

As for time point: pre-sensitization, week 0. Treatment noted: therapeutic diphenylcyclopropenone sensitization with weekly scalp DPC. Suited to DPC and affected by alopecia, the donors ranged from 18 to 70 years old. CDR1 and CDR2 (germline): SEHNR, FQNEAQ (reference sequence). This CDR3 spans 14 amino acids. With V trimmed by 3 bases and J by 7 bases, 1 base remained unmatched. The source of this sequence is a woman aged 40 to 49 with alopecia areata. Some clones in this sample may be carry-over from other donors' samples. V and J are TRBV7-9 and TRBJ2-1; 12 bases are shared with TRBD2. Sequences were derived from whole blood, sampled in connection with sensitization to the hapten diphenylcyclopropenone (DPC). The CDR3 DNA reads TGTGCCAGCAGCTTGACTAGCGGGGGAAATGAGCAGTTCTTC. Its protein is CASSLTSGGNEQFF.